The 31 T cell receptor beta chains below were found in one sample sequenced in a study of shared clonotypes between healthy human individuals. TCRdb's table, derived via immunoSEQ multiplex PCR, lists solely in-frame clones and lacks some. The sample lists roughly 1,800,000 clones; about 95% were seen once. CD45RO-negative, CCR7-positively selected cells formed the naive CD8 fraction, excluding terminally differentiated effector memory CD45RA+ cells. What was sequenced was naive CD8+ T cells sorted from blood. These receptor sequences come from a man aged 18 to 30 in good health.

The genes are TRBV27 and TRBJ2-7; D gene ambiguous. This CDR3 region has 14 residues. CDR1 is MNHEY and CDR2 is SMNVEV in the germline V gene (reference sequence). V shed 3 bases and J shed 3 bases, with 12 bases lying between them. Here the CDR3 reads CASSFQVFYYEQYF. The CDR3 bases are TGTGCCAGCAGTTTCCAAGTTTTTTACTACGAGCAGTACTTC.

The rearrangement uses TRBV4-2 and TRBJ1-6; D is unresolved. CDR3 length: 18 residues. CDR1 is LGHNA, CDR2 YNFKEQ, per germline. V was trimmed by 4 bases and J by 0 bases, leaving 16 bases between them. The CDR3 nucleotides read TGTGCCAGCAGCCCCCTCGAGACATTGAGCTCCTATAATTCACCCCTCCACTTT. Protein sequence: CASSPLETLSSYNSPLHF.

This rearrangement joins TRBV27 to TRBJ2-5; D uncertain. With 7 bases removed from V and 2 bases from J, the gap between germline ends came to 5 bases. From germline, CDR1 is MNHEY and CDR2 SMNVEV (reference sequence). CDR3 size: 11 residues. CDR3 bases: TGTGCCAGCAAGAGGCAAGAGACCCAGTACTTC. Amino acids: CASKRQETQYF.

The chain is built from TRBV4-1 and TRBJ2-7, with D perhaps assigned TRBD1 or TRBD2 (5 bases each). Germline assignment: CDR1 MGHRA and CDR2 YSYEKL. The length of the CDR3 is 14 residues. V dropped 5 bases and J dropped 1 base, with 12 bases sitting between them. The CDR3: CASSDRDRSYEQYF. CDR3 coding DNA: TGCGCCAGCAGCGACCGGGACCGGTCCTACGAGCAGTACTTC.

The chain is built from TRBV9 and TRBJ1-6; 7 nucleotides align to TRBD1. The CDR3 consists of 12 residues. The germline CDR1 and CDR2 sequences are SGDLS and YYNGEE. Trimming cost V 7 bases and J 8 bases; bases outside gene matches: 3. CDR3 bases: TGTGCCAGCTACAGGGGCGATTCACCCCTCCACTTT. It encodes CASYRGDSPLHF.

The genes are TRBV29-1 and TRBJ2-1, with D maybe TRBD2 (6 bases). V was clipped by 3 bases and J by 0 bases, with 9 bases between them. The CDR3 loop spans 14 amino acids. Germline lookup yields CDR1 SQVTM and CDR2 ANQGSEA. CDR3 sequence (DNA): TGCAGCGTTGAGGAGGGAGACTCCTACAATGAGCAGTTCTTC. It translates to CSVEEGDSYNEQFF.

The genes are TRBV9 and TRBJ2-3; a weak D match, TRBD1 (5 bases). The CDR3 has 14 residues. Germline V gene lookup returns CDR1 SGDLS and CDR2 YYNGEE. Trimming shortened V by 2 bases and J by 2 bases, and 9 bases separated the two germline ends. In nucleotides, the CDR3 is TGTGCCAGCAGCGTGGGGCCGACCACAGATACGCAGTATTTT. This translates into CASSVGPTTDTQYF.

The V and J genes are TRBV2 and TRBJ2-1, with TRBD2 as a possible D gene (6 bases). The CDR3 has 14 residues. Per germline, CDR1 SNHLY and CDR2 FYNNEI. V gave up 5 bases and J gave up 8 bases, with 16 bases separating them. DNA of the CDR3: TGTGCCAGCAGTCCGTGGGGGGAGGCCGATGAGCAGTTCTTC. This sequence encodes CASSPWGEADEQFF.

For this clone: The sample holds other DNA sequences that translate to the same CDR3. The CDR3 spells CASSQDLGGYEQYF. CDR3 nucleotides: TGTGCCAGCAGCCAAGATTTGGGGGGCTACGAGCAGTACTTC. V and J are TRBV4-2 and TRBJ2-7, with D tentatively TRBD2 (6 bases). Germline V gives CDR1 LGHNA, CDR2 YNFKEQ. The CDR3 extends over 14 amino acids. V dropped 0 bases and J dropped 3 bases, with 9 bases sitting between them.

This sequence joins TRBV18 and TRBJ1-2, with TRBD1 identical over 7 bases. CDR3 length: 17 amino acids. After removal of 1 base from V and 4 bases from J, the junction contained 12 bases not matched to a gene. Germline V gene sequence: CDR1 KGHSH, CDR2 LQKENI. In DNA form, the CDR3 reads TGTGCCAGCTCACCACTCATGACAGGGAATCTCCCCTATGGCTACACCTTC. Translating gives CASSPLMTGNLPYGYTF.

This clone appeared a few times. The sample holds other DNA sequences that translate to the same CDR3. The chain uses TRBV9 and TRBJ2-3, with TRBD2 identical over 7 bases. The V segment lost 1 base and the J segment 2 bases; nucleotides outside the gene matches: 4. The CDR3 has 15 residues. Germline assignment: CDR1 SGDLS and CDR2 YYNGEE. For the CDR3, the DNA is TGTGCCAGCAGCGTACGGGGACTACACACAGATACGCAGTATTTT. It specifies CASSVRGLHTDTQYF.

The chain is built from TRBV13 and TRBJ2-7, with a weak D call TRBD1 (5 bases). The V and J ends lost 5 bases and 5 bases respectively, with 16 bases between them. Looked up from germline, CDR1 is PRHDT and CDR2 is FYEKMQ (reference sequence). This CDR3 region has 14 residues. The CDR3 DNA reads TGTGCCAGCAGCCCCCGCGCCAGGGCAAACGAGCAGTACTTC. It codes for CASSPRARANEQYF.

The V call is TRBV6-1, the J call TRBJ1-1; 8 bases are a match to TRBD1. Trimming cost V 5 bases and J 0 bases; bases outside gene matches: 5. This CDR3 comprises 15 residues. CDR1 and CDR2 from the germline V gene are MNHNS and SASEGT. CDR3 nucleotide sequence: TGTGCCAGCAGTCCACAGGGACAGGTGAACACTGAAGCTTTCTTT. It encodes CASSPQGQVNTEAFF.

The gene calls are TRBV5-1 and TRBJ2-7; the match to TRBD1 covers 9 bases. CDR3 length: 15 amino acids. Trimming cost V 4 bases and J 6 bases; bases outside gene matches: 11. Germline assignment: CDR1 SGHRS and CDR2 YFSETQ. DNA for the CDR3: TGCGCCAGCAGCCCGCTCGGGACAGGGATCCCCGAGCAGTACTTC. Translated: CASSPLGTGIPEQYF.

In its sample, this clone was seen once. This rearrangement joins TRBV21-1 to TRBJ2-7. TRBV21-1 is termed a pseudogene. This CDR3 is built from 17 residues. The CDR3, as DNA: TGTGCCAGCAGCAAAGAGGGGGCTAGCGGAGTTACGACCGAGCAGTACTTC. This gives the protein CASSKEGASGVTTEQYF.

The rearrangement uses TRBV4-3 and TRBJ2-7; D remains ambiguous. The V and J ends lost 0 bases and 4 bases respectively, with 7 bases between them. The CDR3 has 13 residues. Germline-derived CDR1 and CDR2 are LGHNA and YSLEER. The CDR3 DNA reads TGCGCCAGCAGCCAAGAGACGGATTACGAGCAGTACTTC. Protein: CASSQETDYEQYF.

The chain is built from TRBV29-1 and TRBJ1-1; no firm D call. Trimming cost V 0 bases and J 5 bases, with 7 bases left between them. The CDR3 sequence is 12 residues long. Germline-derived CDR1 and CDR2 are SQVTM and ANQGSEA. The CDR3 DNA is TGCAGCGTTGAAGACGTACGGACTGAAGCTTTCTTT. Translating gives CSVEDVRTEAFF.

The chain uses TRBV13 and TRBJ1-1; no reliable D call. The V gene lost 3 bases and the J gene lost 5 bases, with 10 bases spanning the gap. Per the germline V gene, CDR1 is PRHDT and CDR2 is FYEKMQ (reference sequence). CDR3 length equals 13 residues. CDR3 amino acids: CASSFDEGTEAFF. In nucleotides, the CDR3 is TGTGCCAGCAGCTTTGACGAAGGGACTGAAGCTTTCTTT.

The chain combines TRBV5-4 with TRBJ2-3; 12 bases line up with TRBD2. This CDR3 is 15 amino acids long. Germline-derived CDR1 and CDR2 are SGHNT and YYREEE (reference sequence). V dropped 4 bases and J dropped 4; count of bases not matched to a gene: 4. CDR3 loop: CASSPASGRADTQYF. CDR3 nucleotides: TGTGCCAGCAGCCCGGCTAGCGGGAGGGCAGATACGCAGTATTTT.

J is TRBJ1-1 and V is TRBV27; the match to TRBD1 covers 11 bases. The CDR3 length is 15 residues. CDR1 is MNHEY, CDR2 SMNVEV, per germline (reference sequence). The trim removed 6 bases at V and 1 base at J, leaving 4 bases unmatched. The CDR3 spells CASSRGTGGNTEAFF. The CDR3 DNA follows: TGTGCCAGCAGCCGAGGGACAGGGGGGAACACTGAAGCTTTCTTT.

The genes are TRBV4-1 and TRBJ2-7, with 13 bases identical to TRBD2. The junction had 7 bases not matched to a gene; V was cut back by 6 bases and J by 5 bases. The CDR3 is 15 amino acids. Germline CDR1 is MGHRA and CDR2 is YSYEKL. This chain's CDR3 is CASRQLAGGPNEQYF. The CDR3 DNA reads as TGCGCCAGCAGACAACTAGCGGGAGGGCCTAACGAGCAGTACTTC.

J is TRBJ2-7 and V is TRBV7-9; D not certain. This CDR3 has 13 amino acids. Deletions cut 2 bases from V and 2 bases from J, with 7 bases between. Germline V gene lookup returns CDR1 SEHNR and CDR2 FQNEAQ (reference sequence). CDR3 DNA: TGTGCCAGCAGCTTAAATTCCGCCTACGAGCAGTACTTC. This gives the protein CASSLNSAYEQYF. The full variable domain, its missing parts supplied by reference TRBV7-9 and TRBJ2-7, is DTGVSQNPRHKITKRGQNVTFRCDPISEHNRLYWYRQTLGQGPEFLTYFQNEAQLEKSRLLSDRFSAERPKGSFSTLEIQRTEQGDSAMYLCASSLNSAYEQYFGPGTRLTVT.

This rearrangement joins TRBV4-3 to TRBJ2-3; no clear D. The CDR3 covers 15 residues. The germline V and J ends were trimmed by 0 bases and 2 bases, with 9 bases remaining between them. Germline V gene lookup returns CDR1 LGHNA and CDR2 YSLEER. The CDR3 protein is CASSQDPRPTDTQYF. In nucleotides, the CDR3 is TGCGCCAGCAGCCAAGATCCCCGGCCCACAGATACGCAGTATTTT.

As for this clone: The sample has other DNA sequences that encode this CDR3 too. The gene calls are TRBV9 and TRBJ2-7; a possible D gene is TRBD1 (6 bases). The V end lost 3 bases, the J end lost 1 base, and 11 bases lay between the germline ends. Germline CDR1 is SGDLS and CDR2 is YYNGEE. The CDR3 contains 14 residues. The CDR3, as DNA: TGTGCCAGCAGCGCCGGGACATTATCCTACGAGCAGTACTTC. It codes for CASSAGTLSYEQYF.

The J gene is TRBJ2-7, the V gene TRBV5-6, with 9 nucleotides matching TRBD2. The V segment lost 0 bases and the J segment 2 bases; nucleotides outside the gene matches: 6. CDR1 SGHDT and CDR2 YYEEEE come from the germline V gene. This CDR3 comprises 16 residues. The CDR3 spells CASSLASGERTYEQYF. CDR3 bases: TGTGCCAGCAGCTTGGCTAGCGGGGAGAGGACCTACGAGCAGTACTTC. The entire variable domain, with the rest obtained from reference TRBV5-6 and TRBJ2-7, is as follows: DAGVTQSPTHLIKTRGQQVTLRCSPKSGHDTVSWYQQALGQGPQFIFQYYEEEERQRGNFPDRFSGHQFPNYSSELNVNALLLGDSALYLCASSLASGERTYEQYFGPGTRLTVT.

The DNA for the CDR3 is TGTGCCAGCAGTTTATCGCCAGGGAAAAGCTCCTACGAGCAGTACTTC. Its translation is CASSLSPGKSSYEQYF. This sequence joins TRBV27 and TRBJ2-7; perhaps TRBD1 as D (5 bases). V was clipped by 0 bases and J by 0 bases, with 12 bases between them. CDR1 is MNHEY, CDR2 SMNVEV, per germline (reference sequence). The CDR3 totals 16 residues.

This chain joins TRBV9 and TRBJ2-3; 8 positions match TRBD1. This CDR3 contains 16 residues. Germline CDR1 and CDR2: SGDLS and YYNGEE. With 0 bases clipped from V and 4 bases from J, the junction kept 7 bases outside the gene matches. The CDR3 loop is CASSVGGQGYPDTQYF. CDR3 coding DNA: TGTGCCAGCAGCGTAGGAGGACAGGGTTACCCAGATACGCAGTATTTT.

CDR3 nucleotides: TGTGCCAGCAGTGACGGGGAGGGACATGAAGCTTTCTTT. Translated: CASSDGEGHEAFF. The V call is TRBV6-1, the J call TRBJ1-1, with D possibly matching TRBD1 (6 bases). The germline gives CDR1 MNHNS, CDR2 SASEGT. V lost 3 bases and J 7 bases, leaving 12 bases between the germline ends. The CDR3 has 13 amino acids.

The J gene is TRBJ2-7, the V gene TRBV29-1; D is uncertain. The CDR3 spans 10 residues. Trimming took off 0 bases at V and 4 bases at J, with 1 base between the two ends. Germline CDR1 is SQVTM and CDR2 is ANQGSEA. The CDR3 loop reads CSVEEYEQYF. CDR3 bases: TGCAGCGTTGAAGAGTACGAGCAGTACTTC.

J is TRBJ2-7 and V is TRBV11-2; 8 bases align to TRBD2. J lost 2 bases, V lost 5 bases, and 5 bases had no gene match. CDR3 length: 14 amino acids. From germline, CDR1 is SGHAT and CDR2 FQNNGV. The CDR3 loop is CASSPTSGTYEQYF. The CDR3 DNA sequence: TGTGCCAGCAGCCCAACTAGCGGTACCTACGAGCAGTACTTC.

The chain recombines TRBV7-9 with TRBJ2-3, with 11 bases that match TRBD2. V shed 5 bases and J 4 bases; nucleotides not matched to a gene: 8. The CDR3 is 16 residues long. The germline gives CDR1 SEHNR, CDR2 FQNEAQ (reference sequence). Written as DNA, the CDR3 is TGTGCCAGCAGCCCGCCGACTAGCGGGGAGTCAGATACGCAGTATTTT. Protein sequence: CASSPPTSGESDTQYF. Variable domain in full (rest from reference TRBV7-9 and TRBJ2-3): DTGVSQNPRHKITKRGQNVTFRCDPISEHNRLYWYRQTLGQGPEFLTYFQNEAQLEKSRLLSDRFSAERPKGSFSTLEIQRTEQGDSAMYLCASSPPTSGESDTQYFGPGTRLTVL.